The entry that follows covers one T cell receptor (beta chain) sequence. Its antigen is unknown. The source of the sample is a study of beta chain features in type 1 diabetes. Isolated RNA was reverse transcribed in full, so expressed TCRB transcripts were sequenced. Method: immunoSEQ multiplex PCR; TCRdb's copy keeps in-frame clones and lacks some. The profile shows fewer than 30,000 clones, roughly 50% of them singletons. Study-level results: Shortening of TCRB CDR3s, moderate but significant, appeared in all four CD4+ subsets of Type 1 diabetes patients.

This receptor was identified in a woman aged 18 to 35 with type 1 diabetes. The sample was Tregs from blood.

The CDR3: CASTPSGSSEQFF. CDR3 in DNA: TGTGCCAGCACCCCTAGCGGGAGTAGTGAGCAGTTCTTC. The chain links TRBV6-5 to TRBJ2-1; TRBD2 agrees at 10 bases. With V trimmed by 7 bases and J by 9 bases, 6 bases remained unmatched. CDR3 length equals 13 residues. The germline CDR1 and CDR2 sequences are MNHEY and SVGAGI.